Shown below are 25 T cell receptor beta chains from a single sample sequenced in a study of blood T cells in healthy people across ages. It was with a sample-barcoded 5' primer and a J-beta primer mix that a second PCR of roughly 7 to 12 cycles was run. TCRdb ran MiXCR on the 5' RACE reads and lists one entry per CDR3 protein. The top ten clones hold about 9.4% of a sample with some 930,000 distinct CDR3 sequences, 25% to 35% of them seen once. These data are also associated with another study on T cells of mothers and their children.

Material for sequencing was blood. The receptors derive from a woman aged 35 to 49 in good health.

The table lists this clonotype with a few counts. This CDR3 is CASSGGLAGGSRNEQFF. CDR3 nucleotide sequence: TGTGCCAGCAGTGGGGGACTAGCGGGGGGCTCCCGCAATGAGCAGTTCTTC. The chain links TRBV12-3 or TRBV12-4 to TRBJ2-1, with 15 bases lining up with TRBD2. V shed 5 bases and J 6 bases; nucleotides not matched to a gene: 8. The CDR3 is made up of 17 amino acids.

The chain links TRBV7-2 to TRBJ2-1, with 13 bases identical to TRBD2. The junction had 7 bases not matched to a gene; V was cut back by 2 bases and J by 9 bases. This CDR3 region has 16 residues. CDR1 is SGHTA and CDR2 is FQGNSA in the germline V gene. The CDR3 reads CASSLSPGLAGPEQFF. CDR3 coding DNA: TGTGCCAGCAGCTTATCGCCGGGACTAGCGGGACCTGAGCAGTTCTTC.

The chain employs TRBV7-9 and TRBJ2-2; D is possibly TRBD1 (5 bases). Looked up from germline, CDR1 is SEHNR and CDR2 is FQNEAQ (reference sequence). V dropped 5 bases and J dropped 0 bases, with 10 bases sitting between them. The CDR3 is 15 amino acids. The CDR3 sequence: CASSQGSPNTGELFF. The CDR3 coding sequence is TGTGCCAGCAGCCAGGGCTCCCCGAACACCGGGGAGCTGTTTTTT.

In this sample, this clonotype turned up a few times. This chain's CDR3 is CSARVVGGASENEQFF. CDR3 DNA: TGCAGTGCTAGAGTCGTCGGGGGGGCCAGCGAGAATGAGCAGTTCTTC. The V and J genes are TRBV20-1 and TRBJ2-1, with TRBD2 identical over 8 bases. CDR1 is DFQATT, CDR2 SNEGSKA, per germline (reference sequence). CDR3 size: 16 residues. J gave up 7 bases and V 1 base, and 12 bases lay outside the gene matches.

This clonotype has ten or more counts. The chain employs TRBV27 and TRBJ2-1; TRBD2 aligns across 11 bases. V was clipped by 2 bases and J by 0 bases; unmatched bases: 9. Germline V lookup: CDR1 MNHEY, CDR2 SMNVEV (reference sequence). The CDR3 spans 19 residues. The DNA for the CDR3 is TGTGCCAGCAGTTTACTCTATATTAGCGGGGGGGCCTCCTACAATGAGCAGTTCTTC. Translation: CASSLLYISGGASYNEQFF.

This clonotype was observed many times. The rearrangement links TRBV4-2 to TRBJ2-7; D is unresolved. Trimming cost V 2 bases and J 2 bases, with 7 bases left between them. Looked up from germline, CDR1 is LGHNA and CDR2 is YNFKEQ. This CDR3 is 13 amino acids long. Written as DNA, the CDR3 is TGTGCCAGCAGCCAATCTCGCCCCTACGAGCAGTACTTC. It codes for CASSQSRPYEQYF.

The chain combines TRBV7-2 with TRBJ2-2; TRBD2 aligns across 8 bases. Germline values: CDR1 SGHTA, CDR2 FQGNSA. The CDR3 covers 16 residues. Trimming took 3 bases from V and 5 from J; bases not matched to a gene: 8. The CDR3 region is CASSLHPGGRTGELFF. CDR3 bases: TGTGCCAGCAGCTTGCACCCGGGGGGGCGGACCGGGGAGCTGTTTTTT.

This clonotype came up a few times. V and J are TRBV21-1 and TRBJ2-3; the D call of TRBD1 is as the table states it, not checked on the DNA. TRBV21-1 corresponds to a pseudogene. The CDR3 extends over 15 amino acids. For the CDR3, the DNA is TGTGCCAGCAGCAACCGGGCGCGTCGGACAGATACGCAGTATTTT. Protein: CASSNRARRTDTQYF.

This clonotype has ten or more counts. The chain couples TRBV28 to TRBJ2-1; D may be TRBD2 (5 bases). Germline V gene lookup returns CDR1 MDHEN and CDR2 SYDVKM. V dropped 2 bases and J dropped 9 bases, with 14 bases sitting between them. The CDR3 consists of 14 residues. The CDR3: CASSLLPPGFEQFF. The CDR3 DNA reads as TGTGCCAGCAGTTTACTCCCCCCGGGATTTGAGCAGTTCTTC.

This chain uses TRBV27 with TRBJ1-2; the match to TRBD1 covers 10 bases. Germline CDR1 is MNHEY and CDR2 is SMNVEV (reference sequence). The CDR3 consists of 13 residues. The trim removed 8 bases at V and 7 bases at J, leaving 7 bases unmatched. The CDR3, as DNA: TGTGCCAGCCTTCCGACAGGGGGCAGTGGCTACACCTTC. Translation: CASLPTGGSGYTF.

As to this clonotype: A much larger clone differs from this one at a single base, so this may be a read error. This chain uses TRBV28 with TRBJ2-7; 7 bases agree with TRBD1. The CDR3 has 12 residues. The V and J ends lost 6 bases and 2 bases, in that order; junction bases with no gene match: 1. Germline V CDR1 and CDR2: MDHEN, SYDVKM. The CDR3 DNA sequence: TGTGCCAGCAGGGACAGGCCCTACGAGCAGTACTTC. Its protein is CASRDRPYEQYF.

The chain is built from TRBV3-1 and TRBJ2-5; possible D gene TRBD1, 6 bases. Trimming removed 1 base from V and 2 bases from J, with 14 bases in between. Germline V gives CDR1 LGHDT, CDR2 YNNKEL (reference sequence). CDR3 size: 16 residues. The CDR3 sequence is CASSQGDNGLQETQYF. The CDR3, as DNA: TGTGCCAGCAGCCAAGGGGACAACGGACTGCAAGAGACCCAGTACTTC.

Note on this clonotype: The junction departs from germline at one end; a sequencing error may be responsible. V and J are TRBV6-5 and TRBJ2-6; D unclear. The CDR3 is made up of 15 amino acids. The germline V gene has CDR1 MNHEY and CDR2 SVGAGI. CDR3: CASGYVSSGANVLTF. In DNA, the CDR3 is TGTGCCAGCGGTTACGTGAGCTCTGGGGCCAACGTCCTGACTTTC.

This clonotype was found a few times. The DNA of the CDR3 is TGTGCCAGCAGCTCGAGGGAGGTAGGGCGCAATCAGCCCCAGCATTTT. Protein sequence: CASSSREVGRNQPQHF. The chain links TRBV5-6 to TRBJ1-5; no reliable D call. CDR1 is SGHDT and CDR2 is YYEEEE in the germline V gene. The CDR3 is 16 residues long. Trimming cost V 3 bases and J 2 bases, with 15 bases left between them.

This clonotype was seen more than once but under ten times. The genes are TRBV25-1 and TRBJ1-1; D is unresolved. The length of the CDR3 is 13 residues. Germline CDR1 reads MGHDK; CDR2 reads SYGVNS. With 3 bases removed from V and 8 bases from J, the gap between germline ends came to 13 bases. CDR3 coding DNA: TGTGCCAGCAGTGAGGTGACCGACCCCGAAGCTTTCTTT. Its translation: CASSEVTDPEAFF.

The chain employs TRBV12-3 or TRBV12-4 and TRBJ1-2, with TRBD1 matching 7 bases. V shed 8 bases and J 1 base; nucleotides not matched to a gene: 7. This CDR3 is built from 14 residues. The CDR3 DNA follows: TGTGCCAGCGTTCAGGACAGGCTTAACTATGGCTACACCTTC. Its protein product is CASVQDRLNYGYTF.

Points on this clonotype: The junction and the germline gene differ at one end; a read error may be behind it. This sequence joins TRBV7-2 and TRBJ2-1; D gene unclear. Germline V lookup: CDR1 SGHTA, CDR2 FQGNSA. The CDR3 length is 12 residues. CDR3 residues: CANSLTGYEQFF. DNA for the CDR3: TGTGCCAACAGCTTAACGGGCTATGAGCAGTTCTTC.

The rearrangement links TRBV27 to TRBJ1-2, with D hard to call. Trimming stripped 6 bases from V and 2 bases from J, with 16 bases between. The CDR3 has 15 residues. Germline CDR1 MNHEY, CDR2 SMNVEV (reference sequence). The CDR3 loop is CASSATLGRNYGYTF. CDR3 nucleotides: TGTGCCAGCAGCGCAACCCTGGGTAGGAACTATGGCTACACCTTC.

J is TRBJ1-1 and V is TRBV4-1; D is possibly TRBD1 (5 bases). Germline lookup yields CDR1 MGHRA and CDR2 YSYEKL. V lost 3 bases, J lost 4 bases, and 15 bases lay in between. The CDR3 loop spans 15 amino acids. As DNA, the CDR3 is TGCGCCAGCAGCCAGTTGGACGACGGGGGCACTGAAGCTTTCTTT. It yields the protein CASSQLDDGGTEAFF.

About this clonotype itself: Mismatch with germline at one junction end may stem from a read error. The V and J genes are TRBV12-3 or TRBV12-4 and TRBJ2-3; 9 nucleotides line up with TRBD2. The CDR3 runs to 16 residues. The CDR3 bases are TGTGCCAGCATGGGCGGGGGGGCATCTAGCACAGATGCGCAGTATTTT. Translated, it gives CASMGGGASSTDAQYF.

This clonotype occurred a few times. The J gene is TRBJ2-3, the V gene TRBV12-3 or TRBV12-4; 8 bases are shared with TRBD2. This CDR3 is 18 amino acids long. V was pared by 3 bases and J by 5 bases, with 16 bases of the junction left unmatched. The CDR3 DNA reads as TGTGCCAGCAGTTTTCTGGTGCGAGGCGGGGGGCCCAAAGATACGCAGTATTTT. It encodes CASSFLVRGGGPKDTQYF.

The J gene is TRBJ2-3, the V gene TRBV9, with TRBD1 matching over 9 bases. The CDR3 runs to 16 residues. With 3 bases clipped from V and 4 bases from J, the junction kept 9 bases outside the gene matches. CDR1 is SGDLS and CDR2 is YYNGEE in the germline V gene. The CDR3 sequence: CASSGLQGAHPDTQYF. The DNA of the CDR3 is TGTGCCAGCAGCGGCCTACAGGGGGCACACCCAGATACGCAGTATTTT. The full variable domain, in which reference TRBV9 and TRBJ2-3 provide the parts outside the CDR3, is DSGVTQTPKHLITATGQRVTLRCSPRSGDLSVYWYQQSLDQGLQFLIQYYNGEERAKGNILERFSAQQFPDLHSELNLSSLELGDSALYFCASSGLQGAHPDTQYFGPGTRLTVL.

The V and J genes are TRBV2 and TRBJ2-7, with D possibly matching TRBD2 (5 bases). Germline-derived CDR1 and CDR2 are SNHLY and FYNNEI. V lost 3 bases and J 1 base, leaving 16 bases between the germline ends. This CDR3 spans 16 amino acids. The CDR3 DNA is TGTGCCAGCAGTGAGGGGAGTCACTTTGCTTCCTACGAGCAGTACTTC. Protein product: CASSEGSHFASYEQYF.

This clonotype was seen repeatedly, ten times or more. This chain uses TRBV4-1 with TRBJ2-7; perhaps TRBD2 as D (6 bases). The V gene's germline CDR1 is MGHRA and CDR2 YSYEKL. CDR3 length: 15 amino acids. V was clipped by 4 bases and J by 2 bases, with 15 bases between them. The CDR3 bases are TGCGCCAGCAGCCCATCCGGGGGTTCCACCTACGAGCAGTACTTC. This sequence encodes CASSPSGGSTYEQYF.

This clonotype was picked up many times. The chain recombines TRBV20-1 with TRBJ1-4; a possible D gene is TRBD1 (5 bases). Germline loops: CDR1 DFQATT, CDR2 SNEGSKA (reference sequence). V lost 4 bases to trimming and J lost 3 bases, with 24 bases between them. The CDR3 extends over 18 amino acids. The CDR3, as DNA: TGCAGTGCTAAATATAACGGCAGGGAAGAGGGAGCTAATGAAAAACTGTTTTTT. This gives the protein CSAKYNGREEGANEKLFF.